These 5 T cell receptor beta chains came from one sample sequenced in a study of identical twins. TCRdb redid the calling of the 5' RACE reads with MiXCR, one entry per CDR3 protein. The sample lists 400,000 to 500,000 distinct CDR3 sequences; around a sixth were seen once. The specimen sequenced was naive T cells sorted from blood. Receptors originate from a man aged 45-60 years in good health.

CDR3 region: CSLIVGESYGYTF. The CDR3 DNA reads as TGCAGCCTTATCGTGGGGGAATCCTATGGCTACACCTTC. The V call is TRBV20-1, the J call TRBJ1-2; TRBD1 might be the D (5 bases). CDR1 and CDR2 from the germline V gene are DFQATT and SNEGSKA (reference sequence). This CDR3 contains 13 residues.

At least ten counts were recorded for this clonotype. The chain uses TRBV7-3 and TRBJ2-1, with D possibly being TRBD1 (6 bases). V shed 5 bases and J shed 0 bases, with 11 bases lying between them. CDR1 and CDR2 from the germline V gene are SGHTA and FQGTGA. The CDR3 is 15 residues long. The CDR3 spells CASSATGSSYNEQFF. CDR3 bases: TGTGCCAGCAGCGCAACAGGGAGCTCCTACAATGAGCAGTTCTTC.

The gene calls are TRBV7-2 and TRBJ1-1; no clear D. Trimming pared 3 bases from V and 1 base from J, leaving 9 bases between. Germline V gene data show CDR1 as SGHTA and CDR2 as FQGNSA. This CDR3 region has 14 residues. The CDR3 protein is CASSFRRTNTEAFF. For the CDR3, the DNA is TGTGCCAGCAGCTTCCGGAGGACGAACACTGAAGCTTTCTTT.

The rearrangement uses TRBV19 and TRBJ2-1, with TRBD2 identical over 8 bases. V lost 6 bases, J lost 5 bases, and 9 bases stayed unmatched. The CDR3 totals 15 residues. Germline V gene sequence: CDR1 LNHDA, CDR2 SQIVND (reference sequence). Here the CDR3 DNA reads TGTGCCAGTAGCTTCTTCGCCGGGGGGGACAATGAGCAGTTCTTC. This sequence encodes CASSFFAGGDNEQFF.

The chain couples TRBV20-1 to TRBJ1-1; D not certain. This CDR3 has 12 amino acids. Trimming shortened V by 5 bases and J by 4 bases, and 11 bases separated the two germline ends. Germline values: CDR1 DFQATT, CDR2 SNEGSKA (reference sequence). DNA for the CDR3: TGCAGTGCTTTCCGACCGATCACTGAAGCTTTCTTT. It specifies CSAFRPITEAFF.